A selection of T cell receptor beta chains follows, all from one sample in a study of cytomegalovirus exposure and HLA in healthy donors. Generated by immunoSEQ multiplex PCR, the TCRdb table keeps only in-frame clones and is missing some. The table records about 120,000 clones, approximately 80% of them present only once. The sample consisted of PBMCs. The receptors shown here come from a woman between 40 and 55 years old in good health and CMV-seropositive. Both conserved end residues are part of each CDR3. The D gene is left open where the match is weak. Clone size is not always given. Where it is, it says once, few, many or a class for expanded clones.

V gene	clone size	D gene	J gene	CDR3 DNA	CDR3 protein
TRBV5-1	NA	TRBD1	TRBJ1-1	TGCGCCAGCAGCTTGGATGTGAACAGGGGGTATGAAGCTTTCTTT	CASSLDVNRGYEAFF
TRBV29-1	NA	NA	TRBJ2-7	TGCAGCGTTGAGTCGCCGGAGGGGTTCGAGCAGTACTTC	CSVESPEGFEQYF
TRBV7-3	few	NA	TRBJ1-2	TGTGCCAGCAGCCCCCGACCGGATTTATCAGGGGGCTACACCTTC	CASSPRPDLSGGYTF
TRBV7-2	NA	NA	TRBJ1-1	TGTGCCAGCAGCCCCAGTGGAGGAAGAAGCACTGAAGCTTTCTTT	CASSPSGGRSTEAFF
TRBV30	NA	NA	TRBJ1-5	TGTGCCTGGAGCGTGGACAAAAGGCGTCAGCCCCAGCATTTT	CAWSVDKRRQPQHF
TRBV5-8	NA	TRBD1	TRBJ2-5	TGTGCCAGCAGCCCTGACAGGGTAGAGACCCAGTACTTC	CASSPDRVETQYF
TRBV28	NA	NA	TRBJ1-2	TGTGCCAGCAGTTTGGGGGGCTATGGCTACACCTTC	CASSLGGYGYTF
TRBV4-2	NA	TRBD2	TRBJ2-1	TGTGCCAGCAGCCAAGGAGGACTAGCGGACTACAATGAGCAGTTCTTC	CASSQGGLADYNEQFF
TRBV30	NA	NA	TRBJ2-7	TGTGCCTGGAGCTCAGGGGTAACCTACGAGCAGTACTTC	CAWSSGVTYEQYF
TRBV6-5	NA	TRBD1	TRBJ1-2	TGTGCCAGCAGTCGAGGACAGGGGGTTCCCTATGGCTACACCTTC	CASSRGQGVPYGYTF
TRBV30	few	NA	TRBJ1-1	TGTGCCTGGAGTGTAATATATACAGGGACGTTGTCGGCTGCTTTCTTT	CAWSVIYTGTLSAAFF
TRBV5-3	once	TRBD2	TRBJ2-7	TGTGCCAGAAGCTTGGAGGGACTAGCGCTGTACGAGCAGTACTTC	CARSLEGLALYEQYF
TRBV2	NA	TRBD1	TRBJ2-3	TGTGCCACCCGGACAGGGGTTTCAGATACGCAGTATTTT	CATRTGVSDTQYF
TRBV29-1	NA	NA	TRBJ1-2	TGCAGCGTTACGACACCTTCTAACTATGGCTACACCTTC	CSVTTPSNYGYTF
TRBV7-2	NA	NA	TRBJ2-3	TGTGCCAGCAGCTTAGTAATAGCGGCCCGTGGGAGGGATACGCAGTATTTT	CASSLVIAARGRDTQYF
TRBV2	NA	TRBD2	TRBJ2-1	TGTGCCAGCAGGGGACTAGCGTTGAATGAGCAGTTCTTC	CASRGLALNEQFF
TRBV5-6	NA	NA	TRBJ1-3	TGTGCCAGCAGCTTATCACAGGTCTCTGGAAACACCATATATTTT	CASSLSQVSGNTIYF
TRBV7-9	NA	NA	TRBJ1-1	TGTGCCAGCACTAATAGGAACACTGAAGCTTTCTTT	CASTNRNTEAFF
TRBV5-6	few	NA	TRBJ1-1	TGTGCCAGCAGCTTGAGGGGGTTCATGAACACTGAAGCTTTCTTT	CASSLRGFMNTEAFF
TRBV25-1	NA	NA	TRBJ1-4	TGTGCCAGCAGTGAATGGGGCAGAACTAATGAAAAACTGTTTTTT	CASSEWGRTNEKLFF
TRBV6-5	few	TRBD1	TRBJ1-1	TGTGCCAGCAGTTACGGGGGACAGGGAACACACTTT	CASSYGGQGTHF
TRBV11-2	NA	NA	TRBJ2-1	TGTGCCAGCAGCTTACACCGGAGTGAGCAGTTCTTC	CASSLHRSEQFF
TRBV2	NA	NA	TRBJ1-1	TGTGCCAGCAGTCCACAGGAGGGTAGAGCTTTCTTT	CASSPQEGRAFF
TRBV18	NA	NA	TRBJ2-3	TGTGCCAGCTCACCACCCATTAGCACAGATACGCAGTATTTT	CASSPPISTDTQYF
TRBV10-3	NA	NA	TRBJ1-3	TGTGCCATCAGTGGAGCGAACACGATCTCTGGAAACACCATATATTTT	CAISGANTISGNTIYF
TRBV7-2	NA	NA	TRBJ1-1	TGTGCCAGCAGCTTAGGCGCCAGGGGAACTGAAGCTTTCTTT	CASSLGARGTEAFF
TRBV5-1	NA	TRBD2	TRBJ2-3	TGCGCCAGCAGCTTGGTGTCTAGCGGGGGGGCAGAAGATACGCAGTATTTT	CASSLVSSGGAEDTQYF
TRBV27	NA	TRBD2	TRBJ2-5	TGTGCCAGCAGTCAGCGGGGGACGGGGGAGACCCAGTACTTC	CASSQRGTGETQYF
TRBV6-5	NA	TRBD1	TRBJ1-1	TGTGCCAGCAGTCCAGACAGGGGGCAGAAAGCTTTCTTT	CASSPDRGQKAFF
TRBV6-5	NA	TRBD2	TRBJ2-2	TGTGCCAGCAGTTACTTAGCGGGGGGGCCGGCCGGGGAGCTGTTTTTT	CASSYLAGGPAGELFF
TRBV5-1	NA	NA	TRBJ1-1	TGCGCCAGCAGCCCTAACGGGGGGGACACTGAAGCTTTCTTT	CASSPNGGDTEAFF
TRBV6-5	NA	TRBD1	TRBJ1-6	TGTGCCAGCGGTAGGACAGGGGCCGATAATTCACCCCTCCACTTT	CASGRTGADNSPLHF
TRBV5-1	NA	TRBD1	TRBJ1-1	TGCGCCAGCAGCCCCGGACAGGGTATGAACACTGAAGCTTTCTTT	CASSPGQGMNTEAFF
TRBV19	NA	TRBD1	TRBJ2-2	TGTGCCAGTAGTATACAGGGGGCATCCGGGGAGCTGTTTTTT	CASSIQGASGELFF
TRBV5-1	NA	TRBD1	TRBJ2-7	TGCGCCAGCAGCGCTACGGGACAGGGAATCTACGAGCAGTACTTC	CASSATGQGIYEQYF
TRBV6-1	NA	TRBD2	TRBJ2-1	TGTGCCAGCAGCCCGGGACTAGCGGGCCGGGTGGAGCAGTTCTTC	CASSPGLAGRVEQFF
TRBV5-4	NA	NA	TRBJ1-1	TGTGCCAGCAGCTTGAAGGGGGAAGAAGTAGCTTTCTTT	CASSLKGEEVAFF
TRBV10-3	NA	NA	TRBJ2-1	TGTGCCACCTCCCTTGGGGCAAATGAGCAGTTCTTC	CATSLGANEQFF
TRBV4-1	NA	NA	TRBJ1-5	TGCGCCAGCAGCCAAGAAGGTGGGGCCGAGGGCAATCAGCCCCAGCATTTT	CASSQEGGAEGNQPQHF
TRBV6-4	NA	NA	TRBJ1-5	TGTGCCAGCAGTGACTTCTTTAGCAATCAGCCCCAGCATTTT	CASSDFFSNQPQHF
TRBV5-1	NA	TRBD1	TRBJ1-2	TGCGCCAGCAGCTGGGACAGGGGTAACTATGGCTACACCTTC	CASSWDRGNYGYTF
TRBV5-1	few	NA	TRBJ1-1	TGCGCCAGCAGCTTACAGGGATGGATGTCTGAAGCTTTCTTT	CASSLQGWMSEAFF
TRBV6-5	NA	NA	TRBJ1-2	TGTGCCAGCAGTTACGTCGGAGGGGCTGGTGGCTACACCTTC	CASSYVGGAGGYTF
TRBV2	NA	TRBD1	TRBJ1-6	TGTGCCAGCAAGGGGGCGAGATCACCCCTCCACTTT	CASKGARSPLHF
TRBV5-6	NA	NA	TRBJ1-5	TGTGCCAGCAGTCAGGGGCGGGATCAGCCCCAGCATTTT	CASSQGRDQPQHF
TRBV5-4	NA	NA	TRBJ1-1	TGTGCCAGCAGCTTGGCCAAAGGGGTTGAAGCTTTCTTT	CASSLAKGVEAFF